Listed below are T cell receptor beta chains from one sample, sequenced in a study of blood T cell repertoires in COVID-19. Profiled with immunoSEQ multiplex PCR; TCRdb holds only in-frame clones, not every one. The repertoire holds approximately 280,000 clones, with roughly 90% as singletons. The sequencing input was peripheral blood. The receptors stem from a man aged 40-50 years with acute or convalescent COVID-19. Both conserved end residues are part of each CDR3. D genes are given only for firm matches. A row's size may be missing; if present it is once, few, many or a size class.

TRBV3-1/TRBV3-2	.	TRBD2	TRBJ2-1	TGTGCCAGCAGCCAAGGGTCAGGACGGCGGGGGGGCAATGAGCAGTTCTTC	CASSQGSGRRGGNEQFF
TRBV5-1	.	TRBD1	TRBJ1-1	TGCGCCAGCAGCCATGACAGGGGCACTGAAGCTTTCTTT	CASSHDRGTEAFF
TRBV9	.	.	TRBJ2-7	TGTGCCAGCAGCGTAGCTCAACAGGAGTACGAGCAGTACTTC	CASSVAQQEYEQYF
TRBV7-9	.	.	TRBJ2-1	TGTGCCAGCCGACCAGAGGCGGGTGAGCAGTTCTTC	CASRPEAGEQFF
TRBV9	few	.	TRBJ1-6	TGTGCCAGCAGCACCTTAGGGGTGGATAATTCACCCCTCCACTTT	CASSTLGVDNSPLHF
TRBV29-1	few	.	TRBJ1-2	TGCAGCGCTTATGATGACAGGTTCCTAGGCTACACCTTC	CSAYDDRFLGYTF
TRBV2	.	.	TRBJ1-5	TGTGCCAGCAATTGGGGGGGTAGCAATCAGCCCCAGCATTTT	CASNWGGSNQPQHF
TRBV5-5	.	.	TRBJ2-7	TGTGCCAGCAGCTTGGCCGCGACAGTATACGAGCAGTACTTC	CASSLAATVYEQYF
TRBV30	.	TRBD1	TRBJ2-1	TGTGCCTGGATGGCCGCAACCGGGACAGGCTACAATGAGCAGTTCTTC	CAWMAATGTGYNEQFF
TRBV5-8	.	TRBD1	TRBJ2-7	TGTGCCACCCGGAGGAAAGGGGGCGACGAGCAGTACTTC	CATRRKGGDEQYF
TRBV12-3/TRBV12-4	.	.	TRBJ1-1	TGTGCCAGCAGTTTAGTAGGGGGAACTGAAGCTTTCTTT	CASSLVGGTEAFF
TRBV7-2	.	.	TRBJ1-2	TGTGCCAGCAGCCACAAAGGGGAAGGCTACACCTTC	CASSHKGEGYTF
TRBV14	.	.	TRBJ2-2	TGTGCCAGCAGCCCGCGTGGAGGGAACACCGGGGAGCTGTTTTTT	CASSPRGGNTGELFF
TRBV5-6	.	TRBD1	TRBJ2-3	TGTGCCAGCAGCTCCCAACAGGGGGCGAGCACAGATACGCAGTATTTT	CASSSQQGASTDTQYF
TRBV7-3	.	.	TRBJ1-1	TGTGCCAGCAGCCCTTTCTCCTCGAAGGGGGGGACTGAAGCTTTCTTT	CASSPFSSKGGTEAFF
TRBV6-1	.	.	TRBJ1-1	TGTGCCAGCAGTGAAGCGTTTTGGGGGGGGCTAGCTTTCTTT	CASSEAFWGGLAFF
TRBV10-3	.	.	TRBJ2-7	TGTGCCATCACCCCCGAGGGGGACCCGTGGGAGCAGTACTTC	CAITPEGDPWEQYF
TRBV6-5	.	.	TRBJ1-2	TGTGCCAGCAGGAGACAGTTAGATAACTATGGCTACACCTTC	CASRRQLDNYGYTF
TRBV9	few	.	TRBJ2-1	TGTGCCAGCAGCGTAGGGCTACGCGTAACTGGAGGGGGCCTCAATGAGCAGTTCTTC	CASSVGLRVTGGGLNEQFF
TRBV5-1	.	.	TRBJ2-1	TGCGCCAGCAGCGCGACTTACAATGAGCAGTTCTTC	CASSATYNEQFF
TRBV5-4	once	.	TRBJ1-4	TGTGCCAGCAGCTTGGCGGGGGGGTATGAAAAACTGTTTTTT	CASSLAGGYEKLFF